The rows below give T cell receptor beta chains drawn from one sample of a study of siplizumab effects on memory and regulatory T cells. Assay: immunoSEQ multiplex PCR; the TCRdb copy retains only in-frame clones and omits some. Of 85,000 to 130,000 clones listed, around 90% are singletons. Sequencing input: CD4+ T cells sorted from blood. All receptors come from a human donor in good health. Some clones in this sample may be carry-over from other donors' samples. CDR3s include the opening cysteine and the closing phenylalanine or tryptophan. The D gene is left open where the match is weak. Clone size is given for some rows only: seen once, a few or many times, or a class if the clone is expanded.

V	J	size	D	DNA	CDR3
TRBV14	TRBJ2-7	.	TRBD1	TGTGCCAGCAGCCAGGACAGGGTTCGGCCGGGGCAGTACTTC	CASSQDRVRPGQYF
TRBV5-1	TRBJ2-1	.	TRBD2	TGCGCCAGCGCGATAGAGCGGGGTGAGACTGAGCAGTTCTTC	CASAIERGETEQFF
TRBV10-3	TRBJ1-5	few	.	TGTGCCATCAGCCGGGACGCAAGCAATCAGCCCCAGCATTTT	CAISRDASNQPQHF
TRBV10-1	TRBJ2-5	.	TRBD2	TGCGCCAGCAGCGAAGGACTAGCGGGAGGTTATGAGACCCAGTACTTC	CASSEGLAGGYETQYF
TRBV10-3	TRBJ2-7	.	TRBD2	TGTGCCGTCACCGGGACTAGCTTGGGCGAGCAGTACTTC	CAVTGTSLGEQYF
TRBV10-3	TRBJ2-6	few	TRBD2	TGTGCCATCGGGGCTGAAACGGGGGGCTCTGGGGCCAACGTCCTGACTTTC	CAIGAETGGSGANVLTF
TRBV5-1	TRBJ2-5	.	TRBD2	TGCGCCAGCACCCTGGGACTAGCGGGAGTGGGAGAGACCCAGTACTTC	CASTLGLAGVGETQYF
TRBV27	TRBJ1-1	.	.	TGTGCCAGCAGTCCACAGACTCGCACTGAAGCTTTCTTT	CASSPQTRTEAFF
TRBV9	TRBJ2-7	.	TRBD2	TGTGCCAGCAGCGTAGGAGCGGGAGCCTACGAGCAGTACTTC	CASSVGAGAYEQYF
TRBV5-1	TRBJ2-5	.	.	TGTGCCAGCAGTCCGACTTACAAAGAGACCCAGTACTTC	CASSPTYKETQYF
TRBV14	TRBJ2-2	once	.	TGTGCCAGCAGCCATAGGGACATGAACACCGGGGAGCTGTTTTTT	CASSHRDMNTGELFF
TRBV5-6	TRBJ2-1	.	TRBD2	TGTGCCAGCAGCTCTCTGACTAGCGGGGGTCCCAATGAGCAGTTCTTC	CASSSLTSGGPNEQFF
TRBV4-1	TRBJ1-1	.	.	TGCGCCAGCAGCCAAGGGATCTTAAGAGCCAAATTAATGAACACTGAAGCTTTCTTT	CASSQGILRAKLMNTEAFF
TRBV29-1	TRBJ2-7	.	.	TGCAGCGTTGAAGGGCAGGGAGCGGCCGAGCAGTACTTC	CSVEGQGAAEQYF
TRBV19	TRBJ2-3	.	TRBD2	TGTGCCAGTACTAAACTAGCGGGATTGGACACAGATACGCAGTATTTT	CASTKLAGLDTDTQYF
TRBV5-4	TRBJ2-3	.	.	TGTGCCAGCAGCTTAGATGGGGGCGGGATAGGATACGCAGATACGCAGTATTTT	CASSLDGGGIGYADTQYF
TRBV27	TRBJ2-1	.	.	TGTGCCAGCAGTTACGAAAGGGGAGGCTCCTACAATGAGCAGTTCTTC	CASSYERGGSYNEQFF
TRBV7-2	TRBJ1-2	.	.	TGTGCCAGCAGCTTAGGGCAGGGCAACTATGGCTACACCTTC	CASSLGQGNYGYTF
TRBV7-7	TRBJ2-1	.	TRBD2	TGTGCTAGCAGCCTGCTAGCGGGAGGGCCCGATGAGCAGTTCTTC	CASSLLAGGPDEQFF
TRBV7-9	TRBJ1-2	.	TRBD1	TGTGCCAGCAGCCCTGACTTTGGACAGGTTAACTATGGCTACACCTTC	CASSPDFGQVNYGYTF
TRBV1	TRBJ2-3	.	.	TGCACCAGCAGCCAAGAGAGATACGGGACTAGCGGGAGGGGTGATGCAGATACGCAGTATTTT	CTSSQERYGTSGRGDADTQYF
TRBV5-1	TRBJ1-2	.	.	TGCGCCAGCAGCTTGGGCACTACTTACTATGGCTACACCTTC	CASSLGTTYYGYTF
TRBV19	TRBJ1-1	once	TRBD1	TGTGCCAGTAGTACAGCCCGACAGGGATCCGCTGAAGCTTTCTTT	CASSTARQGSAEAFF
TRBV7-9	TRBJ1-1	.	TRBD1	TGTGCCAGCAGCGTAGGGACAGCTAGACACACTGAAGCTTTCTTT	CASSVGTARHTEAFF
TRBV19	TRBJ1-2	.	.	TGTGCCAGTAGTTACCGGAGCTATGGCTACACCTTC	CASSYRSYGYTF
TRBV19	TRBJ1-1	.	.	TGTGCCAGTAGTACCACAGCAAACACTGAAGCTTTCTTT	CASSTTANTEAFF